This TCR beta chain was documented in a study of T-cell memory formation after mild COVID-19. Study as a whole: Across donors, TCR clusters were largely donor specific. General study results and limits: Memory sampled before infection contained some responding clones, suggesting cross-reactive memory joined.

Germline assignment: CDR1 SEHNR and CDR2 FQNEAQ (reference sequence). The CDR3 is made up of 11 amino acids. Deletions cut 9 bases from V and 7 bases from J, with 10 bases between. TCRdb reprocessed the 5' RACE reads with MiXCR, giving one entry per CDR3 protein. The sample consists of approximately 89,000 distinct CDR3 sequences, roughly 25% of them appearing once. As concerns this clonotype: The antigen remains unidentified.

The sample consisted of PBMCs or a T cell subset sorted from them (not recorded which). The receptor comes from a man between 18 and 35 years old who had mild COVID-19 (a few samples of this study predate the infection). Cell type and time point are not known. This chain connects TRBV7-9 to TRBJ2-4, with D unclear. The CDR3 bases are TGTGCCAGTCGGCGAGAGAACATTCAGTACTTC. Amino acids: CASRRENIQYF.